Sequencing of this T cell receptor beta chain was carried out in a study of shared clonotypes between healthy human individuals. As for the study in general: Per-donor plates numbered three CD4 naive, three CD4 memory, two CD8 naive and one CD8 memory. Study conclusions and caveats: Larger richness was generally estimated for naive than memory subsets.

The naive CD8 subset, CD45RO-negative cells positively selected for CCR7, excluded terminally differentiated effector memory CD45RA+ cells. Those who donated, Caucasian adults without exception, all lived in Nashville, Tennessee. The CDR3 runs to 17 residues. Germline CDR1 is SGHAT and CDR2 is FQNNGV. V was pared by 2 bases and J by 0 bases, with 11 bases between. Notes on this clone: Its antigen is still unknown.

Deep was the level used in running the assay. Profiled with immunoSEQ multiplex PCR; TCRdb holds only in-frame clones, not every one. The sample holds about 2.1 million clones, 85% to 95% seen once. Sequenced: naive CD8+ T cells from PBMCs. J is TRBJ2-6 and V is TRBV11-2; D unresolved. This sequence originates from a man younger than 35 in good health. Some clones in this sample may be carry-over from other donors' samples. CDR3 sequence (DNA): TGTGCCAGCAGCTTAAGGGTACACATCTCTGGGGCCAACGTCCTGACTTTC. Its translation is CASSLRVHISGANVLTF.